This TCR beta chain originates from a study of T-cell reconstitution after alpha-beta-depleted transplantation in children listed by TCRdb under 2016. Looking at the study overall: T-cell immune reconstitution after TCRalphabeta/CD19-depleted allogeneic hematopoietic cell transplantation in children was quantitatively tracked in the study by means of TCR repertoire profiling.

This clonotype was seen a handful of times. Its target antigen remains unknown. No qualities accompany the bases; no much larger clone lies one base away. The library was obtained by PCR. Instrument on record: Illumina HiSeq 2500. To normalize quantification of the TCRbeta repertoire, the TCR libraries were built with molecular barcoding that relied on unique molecular identifiers. The raw public reads went through TCRdb reprocessing: fastp at Q25, MiXCR clone calling, in-frame beta chains kept. Each entry is one CDR3 protein sequence, shown with its most common DNA and genes. The sample table lists hundreds of thousands of distinct CDR3 sequences, roughly 10% of them with a count of one. The top ten hold about 6% of the sample. The junction carries 7 bases between V and J, which are trimmed by 6 bases and 2 bases respectively. The CDR3, from cysteine to phenylalanine, totals 12 residues. Just the 36-base CDR3 DNA is kept, in frame starting at base 1. From the germline V gene, CDR1 is ENHRY and CDR2 is SYGVKD.

The chain links TRBV10-3 with TRBJ1-1; the D gene is unclear. The material sequenced was PBMCs from the stem cell graft donor, taken from the stem cell graft. This TCR came from a human donor who donated a stem cell graft to a child with acute lymphoblastic leukemia. The DNA reads TGTGCCATCAGGGCTAAAAACACTGAAGCTTTCTTT. Its translation is CAIRAKNTEAFF.